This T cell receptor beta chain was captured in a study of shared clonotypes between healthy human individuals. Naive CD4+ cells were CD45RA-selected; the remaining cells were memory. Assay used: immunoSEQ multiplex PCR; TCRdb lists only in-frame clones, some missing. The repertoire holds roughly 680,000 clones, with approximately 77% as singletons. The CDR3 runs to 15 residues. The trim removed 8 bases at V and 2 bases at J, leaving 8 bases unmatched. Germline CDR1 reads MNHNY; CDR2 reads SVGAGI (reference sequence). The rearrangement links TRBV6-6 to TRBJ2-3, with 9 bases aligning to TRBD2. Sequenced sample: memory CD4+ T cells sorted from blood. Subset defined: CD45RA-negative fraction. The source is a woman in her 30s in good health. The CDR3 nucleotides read TGTGCCAGCTCCCCCGCTAGCGGGATCACAGATACGCAGTATTTT. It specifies CASSPASGITDTQYF.